This T cell receptor beta chain was retrieved from a study of cytomegalovirus exposure and HLA in healthy donors. Study as a whole: A data release that came early held 75 million to 85 million unique TCRs from HLA-typed donors. Regarding the study as a whole: There were around 160 TCR beta chains listed as cytomegalovirus-associated.

CDR1 and CDR2 (germline): MNHEY, SVGAGI. Unmatched junction bases numbered 10, after V lost 6 bases and J lost 3 bases. This CDR3 region has 15 residues. Primers included in the PCR were 60 Vbeta and 13 Jbeta primers. Sequencing used immunoSEQ multiplex PCR; TCRdb keeps in-frame clones, though not all of them. The sample has around 150,000 clones, about four fifths seen once. Points on this clone: Its antigen remains unknown.

The chain recombines TRBV6-5 with TRBJ2-5, with TRBD1 matching over 7 bases. The specimen was PBMCs. The receptor's source is a human donor in good health. The CDR3 nucleotides are TGTGCCAGCAGAGTTTTGCCAGGGGGTGAAGAGACCCAGTACTTC. Amino acid sequence: CASRVLPGGEETQYF.